This T cell receptor beta chain is from a study of cytomegalovirus exposure and HLA in healthy donors. PCR employed 60 Vbeta and 13 Jbeta primers. Sequencing used immunoSEQ multiplex PCR; TCRdb keeps in-frame clones, though not all of them. This table holds just over 200,000 clones. V lost 1 base, J lost 0 bases, and 10 bases lay in between. Germline CDR1 SGHTA, CDR2 FQGNSA. The CDR3 loop spans 16 amino acids. Those who donated were healthy bone marrow donors. The receptor was derived from a girl aged 2-10 years in good health and CMV-seropositive. The chain couples TRBV7-2 to TRBJ2-1, with a tentative D call TRBD2 (5 bases). The sequenced sample was PBMCs. In DNA form, the CDR3 reads TGTGCCAGCAGCTTAGTTGCGGGCAGCTCCTACAATGAGCAGTTCTTC. Translating gives CASSLVAGSSYNEQFF. Filled out from reference TRBV7-2 and TRBJ2-1, the complete variable domain reads GAGVSQSPSNKVTEKGKDVELRCDPISGHTALYWYRQSLGQGLEFLIYFQGNSAPDKSGLPSDRFSAERTGGSVSTLTIQRTQQEDSAVYLCASSLVAGSSYNEQFFGPGTRLTVL.